Shown below are 20 T cell receptor beta chains from a single sample sequenced in a study of OX40 agonist ivuxolimab in advanced cancers. Clones were read by immunoSEQ multiplex PCR, and TCRdb kept only the in-frame ones, dropping some. The sample includes about 45,000 clones, 80% seen only once; the top ten take about 9.4%. This specimen was CD4+ or CD8+ T cells sorted from blood, taken in a trial of the OX40 agonist ivuxolimab. Every receptor here comes from an adult with an advanced solid tumor such as melanoma, head and neck, liver or kidney cancer.

The chain is built from TRBV6-5 and TRBJ2-5, with TRBD2 as a possible D gene (5 bases). The germline V gene has CDR1 MNHEY and CDR2 SVGAGI. Trimming stripped 6 bases from V and 6 bases from J, with 11 bases between. The CDR3 totals 12 residues. In DNA form, the CDR3 reads TGTGCCAGCAGCGGGGAGATAAAGACCCAGTACTTC. Translating it yields CASSGEIKTQYF.

This clone was observed a single time. The chain employs TRBV19 and TRBJ2-7; D possibly uses TRBD1 or TRBD2 (5 bases each). CDR3 length equals 15 residues. V was shortened by 5 bases and J by 11 bases, with 25 bases between the two germline ends. Germline V gene lookup returns CDR1 LNHDA and CDR2 SQIVND (reference sequence). Here the CDR3 reads CASSLNRDLGTAKYF. CDR3 in DNA: TGTGCCAGTAGTCTCAACCGGGACCTAGGGACCGCGAAGTACTTC.

The chain recombines TRBV2 with TRBJ1-2; possible D gene TRBD1, 5 bases. The CDR3 spans 14 residues. The germline V gene encodes CDR1 SNHLY and CDR2 FYNNEI. Trimming stripped 6 bases from V and 6 bases from J, with 17 bases between. The CDR3 nucleotides read TGTGCCAGCAGCCCCCTAACAGGAGGGCATGGCTACACCTTC. Its protein is CASSPLTGGHGYTF.

CDR3 in amino acids: CASSFQMYEQYF. CDR3 nucleotide sequence: TGTGCCAGCAGCTTTCAAATGTACGAGCAGTACTTC. This sequence joins TRBV7-9 and TRBJ2-7; D unclear. Germline V gene lookup returns CDR1 SEHNR and CDR2 FQNEAQ (reference sequence). CDR3 size: 12 residues. Trimming removed 3 bases from V and 4 bases from J, with 7 bases in between.

V gene TRBV11-3 combines with J gene TRBJ2-2; D gene unclear. Germline V gene data show CDR1 as SGHNT and CDR2 as YENEEA. This CDR3 comprises 14 residues. V lost 3 bases to trimming and J lost 7 bases, with 12 bases between them. For the CDR3, the DNA is TGTGCCAGCAGCTTTGGTAGTAGGAGCGGGGAGCTGTTTTTT. Its translation: CASSFGSRSGELFF. Supplemented by reference TRBV11-3 and TRBJ2-2, the full variable domain reads EAGVVQSPRYKIIEKKQPVAFWCNPISGHNTLYWYLQNLGQGPELLIRYENEEAVDDSQLPKDRFSAERLKGVDSTLKIQPAELGDSAVYLCASSFGSRSGELFFGEGSRLTVL.

CDR3 sequence reads: CASSESGAYTDTQYF. CDR3 bases: TGTGCCAGCAGTGAATCAGGGGCCTACACAGATACGCAGTATTTT. The rearrangement joins TRBV25-1 to TRBJ2-3; a possible D gene is TRBD1 (6 bases). V lost 1 base to trimming and J lost 2 bases, with 10 bases between them. Germline lookup yields CDR1 MGHDK and CDR2 SYGVNS. The CDR3 contains 15 residues.

The chain combines TRBV28 with TRBJ2-7, with 9 bases that match TRBD2. The germline V gene encodes CDR1 MDHEN and CDR2 SYDVKM. This CDR3 spans 14 amino acids. Trimming removed 4 bases from V and 0 bases from J; junction bases left unmatched: 1. The chain's CDR3 is CASSSGLASYEQYF. CDR3 DNA sequence: TGTGCCAGCAGTTCGGGACTAGCCTCCTACGAGCAGTACTTC.

This chain connects TRBV14 to TRBJ2-5, with 11 bases that match TRBD1. Germline CDR1 and CDR2: SGHDN and FVKESK. This CDR3 region has 15 residues. J gave up 2 bases and V 3 bases, and 2 bases lay outside the gene matches. CDR3 sequence reads: CASSQGDRGQETQYF. The CDR3 nucleotides are TGTGCCAGCAGCCAGGGGGACAGGGGGCAAGAGACCCAGTACTTC.

The chain combines TRBV18 with TRBJ1-1; TRBD1 agrees at 9 bases. CDR3 length equals 16 residues. In germline, CDR1 is KGHSH, CDR2 LQKENI. Trimming took 6 bases from V and 4 from J; bases not matched to a gene: 12. The CDR3 DNA follows: TGTGCCAGCTCGTCTCCGGGACAGGGCCGGGGCACTGAAGCTTTCTTT. Encoded protein: CASSSPGQGRGTEAFF.

The table lists this clone with a few counts. This rearrangement joins TRBV19 to TRBJ1-4, with D tentatively TRBD1 (5 bases). The germline V gene has CDR1 LNHDA and CDR2 SQIVND (reference sequence). V was pared by 4 bases and J by 8 bases, with 17 bases between. The CDR3 runs to 15 residues. The CDR3 DNA is TGTGCCAGTAGTAGGGGGACGTCGGCGGGAGAAAAACTGTTTTTT. It specifies CASSRGTSAGEKLFF.

V and J are TRBV28 and TRBJ2-4; possibly TRBD2 for D (5 bases). Trimming removed 7 bases from V and 4 bases from J, with 14 bases in between. The CDR3 has 14 residues. Germline V gives CDR1 MDHEN, CDR2 SYDVKM. Written as DNA, the CDR3 is TGTGCCAGCACCCGGACTGGGGAGAAAAACATTCAGTACTTC. It translates to CASTRTGEKNIQYF. The full variable domain, with the rest looked up from reference TRBV28 and TRBJ2-4, is DVKVTQSSRYLVKRTGEKVFLECVQDMDHENMFWYRQDPGLGLRLIYFSYDVKMKEKGDIPEGYSVSREKKERFSLILESASTNQTSMYLCASTRTGEKNIQYFGAGTRLSVL.

The sample holds one count of this clone. This rearrangement joins TRBV7-2 to TRBJ2-3; TRBD2 is a possible D gene (5 bases). The germline V gene encodes CDR1 SGHTA and CDR2 FQGNSA. CDR3 size: 13 residues. V gave up 6 bases and J gave up 3 bases, with 10 bases separating them. The CDR3, as DNA: TGTGCCAGCAGTCGAACGGGAACAGATACGCAGTATTTT. Translation gives CASSRTGTDTQYF.

This chain links TRBV28 with TRBJ2-5, with D unresolved. Trimming took 4 bases from V and 5 from J, leaving 14 bases between them. From germline, CDR1 is MDHEN and CDR2 SYDVKM. CDR3 length equals 14 residues. The CDR3 here is CASSSGGPRETQYF. The CDR3 DNA follows: TGTGCCAGCAGTTCTGGCGGACCGAGGGAGACCCAGTACTTC.

The chain recombines TRBV7-2 with TRBJ2-3; D is ambiguous. CDR1 SGHTA and CDR2 FQGNSA come from the germline V gene. The CDR3 totals 11 residues. V lost 3 bases to trimming and J lost 5 bases, with 3 bases between them. The CDR3 reads CASSLLDTQYF. The CDR3 DNA reads as TGTGCCAGCAGCTTGCTAGATACGCAGTATTTT.

The chain carries TRBV6-5 and TRBJ2-7; possible D gene TRBD1, 5 bases. The CDR3 runs 15 residues. Trimming took 4 bases from V and 0 from J, leaving 13 bases between them. Germline values: CDR1 MNHEY, CDR2 SVGAGI. DNA of the CDR3: TGTGCCAGCAGTTCTGGTGGGGCAGACTCCTACGAGCAGTACTTC. This gives the protein CASSSGGADSYEQYF.

Here the CDR3 reads CASSPRVLAGVAYEQYF. The CDR3 DNA reads TGTGCCAGCAGTCCAAGAGTACTAGCGGGTGTCGCCTACGAGCAGTACTTC. The chain combines TRBV28 with TRBJ2-7, with 9 bases identical to TRBD2. Germline V gene lookup returns CDR1 MDHEN and CDR2 SYDVKM. Trimming took 5 bases from V and 2 from J; bases not matched to a gene: 13. This CDR3 comprises 17 residues.

The V call is TRBV27, the J call TRBJ2-3; D is perhaps TRBD2 (6 bases). This CDR3 contains 15 residues. Per germline, CDR1 MNHEY and CDR2 SMNVEV (reference sequence). V lost 2 bases and J lost 2, with 11 bases in between. The chain's CDR3 is CASSLSSGATDTQYF. CDR3 nucleotide sequence: TGTGCCAGCAGTTTAAGTAGCGGAGCCACAGATACGCAGTATTTT.

V usage is TRBV27 and J usage is TRBJ2-5, with 14 bases aligning to TRBD2. The CDR3 totals 17 residues. Germline-derived CDR1 and CDR2 are MNHEY and SMNVEV (reference sequence). Unmatched junction bases numbered 11, after V lost 6 bases and J lost 5 bases. CDR3 sequence (DNA): TGTGCCAGCAGCATCGGACTAGCGGGAGGTGGAGCTGAGACCCAGTACTTC. It specifies CASSIGLAGGGAETQYF.

The rearrangement links TRBV6-1 to TRBJ2-5; D is possibly TRBD1 (7 bases). Germline values: CDR1 MNHNS, CDR2 SASEGT. Trimming left V 4 bases short and J 5 bases short, with 17 bases between. The CDR3 extends over 15 amino acids. The CDR3 DNA reads TGTGCCAGCAGTGGCCAGGGGGGACGAGCGGAGACCCAGTACTTC. Translated, it gives CASSGQGGRAETQYF.

This clone was seen more than once but under ten times. This rearrangement joins TRBV28 to TRBJ1-5; 9 bases agree with TRBD1. CDR3 length: 17 amino acids. Germline V lookup: CDR1 MDHEN, CDR2 SYDVKM. V lost 3 bases, J lost 1 base, and 7 bases stayed unmatched. CDR3 region: CASSFPPTGGSNQPQHF. The CDR3 DNA follows: TGTGCCAGCAGTTTCCCGCCGACAGGGGGGAGCAATCAGCCCCAGCATTTT.